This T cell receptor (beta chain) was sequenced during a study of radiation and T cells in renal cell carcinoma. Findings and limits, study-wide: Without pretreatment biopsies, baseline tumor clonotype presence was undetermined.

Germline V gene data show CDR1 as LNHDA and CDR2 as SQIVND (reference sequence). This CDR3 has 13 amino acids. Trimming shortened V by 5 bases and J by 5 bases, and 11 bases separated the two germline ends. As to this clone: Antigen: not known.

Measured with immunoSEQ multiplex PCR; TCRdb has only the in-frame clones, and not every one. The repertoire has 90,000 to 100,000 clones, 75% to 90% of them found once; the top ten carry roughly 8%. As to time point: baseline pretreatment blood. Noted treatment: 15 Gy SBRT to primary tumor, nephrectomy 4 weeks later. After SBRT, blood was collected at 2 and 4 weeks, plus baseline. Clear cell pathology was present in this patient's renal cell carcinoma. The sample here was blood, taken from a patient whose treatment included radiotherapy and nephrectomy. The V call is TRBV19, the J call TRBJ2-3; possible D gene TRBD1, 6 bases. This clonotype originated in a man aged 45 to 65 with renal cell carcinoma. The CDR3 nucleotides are TGTGCCAGTAGTCGGGTAGGGGGAGATACGCAGTATTTT. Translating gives CASSRVGGDTQYF.